A selection of T cell receptor beta chains follows, all from one sample in a study of blood T cell repertoires in COVID-19. Only in-frame clones appear in the TCRdb table, and some are missing; sequencing was by immunoSEQ multiplex PCR. The data show some 350,000 clones, 70% to 90% seen once. Sequenced material: peripheral blood. These receptors were taken from a woman in her twenties or thirties with COVID-19, enrolled during active disease. Both conserved end residues are part of each CDR3. The D gene is left open where the match is weak. The size field is filled for only some rows; it gives once, few, many or a size class.

d_gene	abundance	j_gene	v_gene	CDR3aa	CDR3nt
TRBD1	.	TRBJ1-2	TRBV10-3	CAISDGTGVNYGYTF	TGTGCCATCAGTGACGGGACAGGGGTTAACTATGGCTACACCTTC
.	.	TRBJ2-2	TRBV7-2	CASSSPAIAELFF	TGTGCCAGCAGCTCTCCCGCGATCGCGGAGCTGTTTTTT
.	.	TRBJ2-5	TRBV11-2	CASSSRLAGQETQYF	TGTGCCAGCAGCTCCCGTCTGGCGGGGCAGGAGACCCAGTACTTC
.	.	TRBJ2-5	TRBV2	CASSGSGAGGETQYF	TGTGCCAGCAGTGGATCGGGGGCAGGGGGAGAGACCCAGTACTTC
TRBD1	.	TRBJ2-3	TRBV5-8	CASSLGDRARLDTQYF	TGTGCCAGCAGCTTGGGGGACAGGGCGCGGTTGGATACGCAGTATTTT
TRBD2	.	TRBJ2-1	TRBV7-9	CASSPLGLAGEWIYEQFF	TGTGCCAGCAGCCCACTAGGACTAGCGGGAGAGTGGATCTATGAGCAGTTCTTC
TRBD1	few	TRBJ2-5	TRBV4-1	CASSYDRGQETQYF	TGCGCCAGCAGCTACGACAGGGGACAAGAGACCCAGTACTTC
.	.	TRBJ1-1	TRBV30	CAWSKQGVNTEAFF	TGTGCCTGGAGTAAACAGGGCGTGAACACTGAAGCTTTCTTT
TRBD1	once	TRBJ1-3	TRBV5-6	CASRKNRGHPGNTIYF	TGTGCCAGCAGGAAAAACAGGGGGCACCCTGGAAACACCATATATTTT
.	.	TRBJ1-2	TRBV4-1	CASSQDRRGGYTF	TGCGCCAGCAGCCAAGATCGCAGGGGAGGCTACACCTTC
.	.	TRBJ1-5	TRBV19	CASSTGMGNQPQHF	TGTGCCAGTAGTACAGGGATGGGCAATCAGCCCCAGCATTTT
.	.	TRBJ1-6	TRBV7-8	CASSRVGDTNSPLHF	TGTGCCAGCAGCCGAGTGGGGGACACTAATTCACCCCTCCACTTT
.	once	TRBJ1-3	TRBV27	CASSPGASGNTIYF	TGTGCCAGCAGCCCGGGTGCCTCTGGAAACACCATATATTTT
.	.	TRBJ1-4	TRBV11-3	CASSPHGRGGGEKLFF	TGTGCCAGCAGCCCCCATGGAAGGGGAGGGGGTGAAAAACTGTTTTTT
TRBD1	once	TRBJ2-5	TRBV6-2/TRBV6-3	CASSYFPPSGTALYQETQYF	TGTGCCAGCAGTTATTTCCCGCCTTCCGGGACAGCCTTGTACCAAGAGACCCAGTACTTC
.	.	TRBJ2-5	TRBV7-2	CASSPQGFQETQYF	TGTGCCAGCAGCCCCCAGGGATTCCAAGAGACCCAGTACTTC
TRBD1	.	TRBJ2-7	TRBV7-2	CASSPRTGPSYEQYF	TGTGCCAGCAGCCCCAGGACAGGCCCGTCCTACGAGCAGTACTTC
.	.	TRBJ1-2	TRBV30	CAWSVVWSRGARYGYTF	TGTGCCTGGAGTGTAGTTTGGAGTCGCGGGGCGCGCTATGGCTACACCTTC
TRBD2	.	TRBJ2-1	TRBV3-1/TRBV3-2	CASSQTRAGLAVHEQFF	TGTGCCAGCAGCCAGACGAGGGCGGGACTAGCGGTCCATGAGCAGTTCTTC
.	.	TRBJ2-5	TRBV10-3	CAISESDGNQETQYF	TGTGCCATCAGTGAGTCGGACGGGAACCAAGAGACCCAGTACTTC
TRBD1	.	TRBJ1-3	TRBV5-4	CASSLGGQRLAGNTIYF	TGTGCCAGCAGCTTAGGGGGACAGAGGCTAGCTGGAAACACCATATATTTT
.	once	TRBJ1-4	TRBV18	CASSPLAGNEKLFF	TGTGCCAGCTCACCACTCGCCGGGAATGAAAAACTGTTTTTT
.	.	TRBJ2-5	TRBV14	CASSQGLQETQYF	TGTGCCAGCAGCCAGGGACTTCAAGAGACCCAGTACTTC
TRBD1	once	TRBJ1-2	TRBV4-1	CASSQFTGVGFYGYTF	TGCGCCAGCAGCCAGTTTACAGGGGTGGGGTTCTATGGCTACACCTTC
.	.	TRBJ1-1	TRBV4-3	CASSQGGVSTEAFF	TGCGCCAGCAGCCAAGGGGGGGTTAGCACTGAAGCTTTCTTT
.	.	TRBJ2-1	TRBV23-1	CASSQSYRNSYNEQFF	TGCGCCAGCAGTCAATCGTATAGAAATTCCTACAATGAGCAGTTCTTC
.	.	TRBJ2-7	TRBV11-2	CASSLASGYEQYF	TGTGCCAGCAGCCTAGCGAGCGGCTACGAGCAGTACTTC
.	.	TRBJ2-7	TRBV10-3	CAISGTANLEQYF	TGTGCCATCAGTGGCACAGCTAATCTTGAGCAGTACTTC
TRBD1	.	TRBJ2-1	TRBV27	CASSLGQIYNEQFF	TGTGCCAGCAGTTTGGGACAGATATACAATGAGCAGTTCTTC
TRBD1	.	TRBJ1-2	TRBV7-2	CASSSPDRAWYGYTF	TGTGCCAGCAGCTCCCCGGACAGGGCTTGGTATGGCTACACCTTC
.	.	TRBJ2-7	TRBV7-2	CASSLTTPVQYF	TGTGCCAGCAGTCTCACCACACCCGTGCAGTACTTC
.	.	TRBJ2-1	TRBV4-3	CASSAGTTYNEQFF	TGCGCCAGCAGCGCCGGGACAACCTACAATGAGCAGTTCTTC
TRBD1	.	TRBJ1-6	TRBV6-6	CASSRRQGKGNSPLHF	TGTGCCAGCAGTCGTAGACAGGGGAAAGGTAATTCACCCCTCCACTTT
TRBD2	once	TRBJ2-3	TRBV7-9	CASSLGGLALSTDTQYF	TGTGCCAGCAGCTTAGGGGGACTAGCGCTTAGCACAGATACGCAGTATTTT
.	.	TRBJ1-1	TRBV5-1	CASAPGENTEAFF	TGCGCCAGCGCTCCAGGGGAGAACACTGAAGCTTTCTTT
TRBD2	.	TRBJ2-2	TRBV7-2	CASSLGPPAGGPNTGELFF	TGTGCCAGCAGCTTAGGGCCCCCAGCGGGAGGACCGAACACCGGGGAGCTGTTTTTT
TRBD1	.	TRBJ2-7	TRBV6-2/TRBV6-3	CASSRPPGQGSREQYF	TGTGCCAGCAGTAGACCCCCGGGACAGGGATCCCGCGAGCAGTACTTC
TRBD1	.	TRBJ1-4	TRBV7-9	CASSHPTGGASREKLFF	TGTGCCAGCAGTCACCCGACAGGGGGCGCATCTAGGGAAAAACTGTTTTTT
.	.	TRBJ1-5	TRBV27	CASSPRGGQPQHF	TGTGCCAGCAGTCCCCGGGGGGGTCAGCCCCAGCATTTT
TRBD2	.	TRBJ2-2	TRBV28	CASSPAGALGGELFF	TGTGCCAGCAGCCCAGCGGGGGCTTTAGGCGGGGAGCTGTTTTTT
.	.	TRBJ1-2	TRBV19	CASSIRPGGAANYGYTF	TGTGCCAGTAGTATAAGGCCTGGAGGGGCGGCTAACTATGGCTACACCTTC
.	.	TRBJ2-2	TRBV10-2	CASSVAGELFF	TGCGCCTCTTCCGTTGCCGGGGAGCTGTTTTTT
TRBD1	.	TRBJ1-3	TRBV2	CASSNEITGDGNTIYF	TGTGCCAGCAGTAACGAAATCACAGGGGATGGTAACACCATATATTTT
TRBD1	.	TRBJ1-2	TRBV7-2	CASSPGPGGTNYGYTF	TGTGCCAGCAGCCCTGGTCCAGGGGGGACTAACTATGGCTACACCTTC
.	.	TRBJ2-3	TRBV24-1	CATSDFLGPVGQYF	TGTGCCACCAGTGATTTTCTGGGCCCCGTCGGGCAGTATTTT
TRBD2	.	TRBJ2-3	TRBV7-2	CASSLGAGEGDTQYF	TGTGCCAGCAGCTTAGGGGCGGGAGAAGGAGATACGCAGTATTTT
TRBD2	.	TRBJ2-2	TRBV4-3	CASSAGDNTGELFF	TGCGCCAGCTCGGCGGGGGACAACACCGGGGAGCTGTTTTTT
.	.	TRBJ1-4	TRBV21-1	CAIQTGCHEKLFF	TGTGCCATCCAGACAGGGTGTCATGAAAAACTGTTTTTT
.	once	TRBJ2-1	TRBV5-1	CASSRDSPEDEQFF	TGCGCCAGCAGCCGGGACTCTCCAGAGGATGAGCAGTTCTTC
.	.	TRBJ1-1	TRBV6-5	CASITREAEAFF	TGTGCCAGCATAACCAGGGAGGCTGAAGCTTTCTTT
.	.	TRBJ1-5	TRBV4-3	CASSQGSGQPQHF	TGCGCCAGCAGCCAAGGGTCGGGACAGCCCCAGCATTTT
.	.	TRBJ2-7	TRBV7-9	CASSHPSKGSGYEQYF	TGTGCCAGCAGCCACCCCTCCAAGGGTAGCGGCTACGAGCAGTACTTC
.	.	TRBJ1-5	TRBV15	CATSGANQPQHF	TGTGCCACCAGCGGGGCGAACCAGCCCCAGCATTTT
.	.	TRBJ2-3	TRBV4-1	CASSPRVGGDTDTQYF	TGCGCCAGCAGCCCCCGAGTGGGCGGGGACACAGATACGCAGTATTTT